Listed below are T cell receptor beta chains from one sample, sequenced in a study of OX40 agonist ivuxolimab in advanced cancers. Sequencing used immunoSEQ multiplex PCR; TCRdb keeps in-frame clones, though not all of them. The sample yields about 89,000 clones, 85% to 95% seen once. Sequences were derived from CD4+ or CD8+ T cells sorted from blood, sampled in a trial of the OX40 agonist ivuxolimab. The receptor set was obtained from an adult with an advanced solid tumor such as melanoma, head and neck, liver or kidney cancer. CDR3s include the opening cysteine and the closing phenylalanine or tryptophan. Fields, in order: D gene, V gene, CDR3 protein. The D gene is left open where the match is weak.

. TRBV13 CASRLYHQETQYF
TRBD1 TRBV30 CAWSPLGGEGNTIYF
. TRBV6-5 CASSSWGDTEAFF
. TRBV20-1 CSARPLENF
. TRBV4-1 CASSQDRGSQPQHF
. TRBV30 CAWSVRSSGANVLTF
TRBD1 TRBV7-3 CASSQTGTELYGYTF
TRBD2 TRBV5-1 CASSYLAGSPGELFF
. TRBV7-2 CASSTGGFGNQPQHF
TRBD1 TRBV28 CASATRTGKNTIYF
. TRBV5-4 CASSRPRSDDYGYTF
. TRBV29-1 CSVEDGTEKLFF
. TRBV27 CASSLYSSYNEQFF
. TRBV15 CATSSYYEQYF
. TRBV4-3 CASSQETGLLNTIYF
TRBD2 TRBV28 CASSLPTTGTSGYNEQFF
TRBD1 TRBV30 CAWSTRGLSPTFF
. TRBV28 CASSFHAGGNIQYF